Listed here is a single TCR beta chain. Produced via immunoSEQ multiplex PCR; TCRdb's table is partial and in-frame only. The sample yields roughly 18,000 clones, about four fifths seen once. The germline gives CDR1 SGHRS, CDR2 YFSETQ. This CDR3 has 16 residues. V was shortened by 4 bases and J by 4 bases, with 18 bases between the two germline ends. These data are taken from a study of T cells in localized non-small cell lung cancer. This chain joins TRBV5-1 and TRBJ2-1; D gene ambiguous. The sequence was obtained from a female donor at least 60 years old with stage I lung adenocarcinoma. The sample in question was peripheral blood, obtained before any cancer treatment. The CDR3 protein is CASSLNPGLVYNEQFF. The CDR3 DNA reads as TGCGCCAGCAGCCTAAATCCGGGCTTAGTGTACAATGAGCAGTTCTTC.